This entry lists 16 T cell receptor beta chains sequenced from one sample in a study of cytomegalovirus exposure and HLA in healthy donors. PCR primers comprised 60 Vbeta and 13 Jbeta primers. Only in-frame clones appear in the TCRdb table, and some are missing; sequencing was by immunoSEQ multiplex PCR. The repertoire holds approximately 140,000 clones, with under 85% as singletons. Sequenced sample: PBMCs. Receptors were obtained from a woman in her thirties or forties in good health and CMV-seropositive.

Notes on this clone: Mismatch with germline at one junction end may stem from a read error. The V gene is TRBV7-9, the J gene TRBJ2-3, with unresolved D. The CDR3 sequence is 12 residues long. Germline assignment: CDR1 SEHNR and CDR2 FQNEAQ (reference sequence). The CDR3: CSSSSLGDTQYF. DNA for the CDR3: TGTTCCAGCAGCTCGCTCGGAGATACGCAGTATTTT.

This chain connects TRBV25-1 to TRBJ1-2, with D hard to call. This CDR3 comprises 13 residues. V was pared by 4 bases and J by 4 bases, with 10 bases between. Looked up from germline, CDR1 is MGHDK and CDR2 is SYGVNS. CDR3 DNA: TGTGCCAGCAGTGGGGCCCGAAGCTATGGCTACACCTTC. It encodes CASSGARSYGYTF.

This clone was seen a handful of times. The gene calls are TRBV19 and TRBJ2-7; tentatively, D is TRBD1 (6 bases). Germline values: CDR1 LNHDA, CDR2 SQIVND (reference sequence). With 4 bases removed from V and 3 bases from J, the gap between germline ends came to 13 bases. The CDR3 covers 14 residues. Here the CDR3 reads CASSKRQELYEQYF. The CDR3 DNA reads TGTGCCAGTAGTAAAAGACAGGAGCTCTACGAGCAGTACTTC.

This clone came up once. The V and J genes are TRBV5-6 and TRBJ2-1; tentatively, D is TRBD2 (5 bases). Germline V CDR1 and CDR2: SGHDT, YYEEEE. V was clipped by 5 bases and J by 10 bases, with 13 bases between them. The CDR3 contains 12 residues. CDR3 DNA: TGTGCCAGCAGACAACCCCCGGGGGAGCAGTTCTTC. Its protein is CASRQPPGEQFF.

The chain carries TRBV19 and TRBJ2-2; D is possibly TRBD2 (6 bases). The CDR3 spans 17 residues. Germline V gives CDR1 LNHDA, CDR2 SQIVND (reference sequence). V gave up 7 bases and J gave up 0 bases, with 18 bases separating them. The CDR3 here is CASTHAGGRANTGELFF. The CDR3 nucleotides read TGTGCCAGTACTCACGCTGGGGGGAGAGCGAACACCGGGGAGCTGTTTTTT.

The chain has TRBV30 and TRBJ2-5; 13 bases agree with TRBD2. CDR3 length equals 11 residues. The V gene's germline CDR1 is GTSNPN and CDR2 SVGIG (reference sequence). J lost 9 bases, V lost 7 bases, and 2 bases had no gene match. This chain's CDR3 is CAFTSGGAQYF. CDR3 nucleotides: TGTGCCTTTACTAGCGGGGGGGCCCAGTACTTC.

The sample holds a few counts of this clone. This sequence joins TRBV9 and TRBJ1-2; D is uncertain. Germline V gene data show CDR1 as SGDLS and CDR2 as YYNGEE. Deletions cut 4 bases from V and 0 bases from J, with 16 bases between. This CDR3 region has 16 residues. The CDR3 nucleotides are TGTGCCAGCAGCACCAGGATAGGCGGGACTAACTATGGCTACACCTTC. It specifies CASSTRIGGTNYGYTF.

The V gene is TRBV4-1, the J gene TRBJ2-5; 8 bases are a match to TRBD1. J was trimmed by 0 bases and V by 1 base; bases with no gene match: 10. The CDR3 length is 18 residues. Per germline, CDR1 MGHRA and CDR2 YSYEKL. CDR3 loop: CASSQGRGTGLYQETQYF. The CDR3 bases are TGCGCCAGCAGCCAAGGTCGGGGGACAGGCTTGTACCAAGAGACCCAGTACTTC.

This chain joins TRBV5-1 and TRBJ2-5, with TRBD2 matching 8 bases. The germline CDR1 and CDR2 sequences are SGHRS and YFSETQ. The CDR3 contains 13 residues. V lost 4 bases to trimming and J lost 5 bases; unmatched junction nucleotides: 4. This CDR3 reads CASSGGLGETQYF. The CDR3 DNA reads TGCGCCAGCAGCGGGGGACTAGGGGAGACCCAGTACTTC.

J is TRBJ2-3 and V is TRBV11-2; 9 bases line up with TRBD2. Looked up from germline, CDR1 is SGHAT and CDR2 is FQNNGV. The ends lost 0 bases at V and 4 bases at J; junction bases unmatched: 8. CDR3 length equals 17 residues. The CDR3 sequence is CASSLDSSGGPPDTQYF. In DNA, the CDR3 is TGTGCCAGCAGCTTAGATTCGAGCGGGGGGCCCCCAGATACGCAGTATTTT.

This sequence joins TRBV7-2 and TRBJ2-5; D remains unclear. CDR3 length: 14 residues. The ends were cut back, 5 bases at V and 4 bases at J, with 14 bases in the middle. Germline V lookup: CDR1 SGHTA, CDR2 FQGNSA. CDR3 residues: CASSPPLSVETQYF. The CDR3 nucleotides are TGTGCCAGCAGCCCCCCCCTCTCAGTAGAGACCCAGTACTTC.

The rearrangement uses TRBV5-5 and TRBJ2-7; 8 nucleotides align to TRBD1. Germline V gene sequence: CDR1 SGHKS, CDR2 YYEKEE (reference sequence). Germline trimming cut 4 bases from V and 0 bases from J; bases unmatched to any gene: 6. The CDR3 has 15 residues. CDR3 sequence: CASSPWTGNSYEQYF. In DNA, the CDR3 is TGTGCCAGCAGCCCTTGGACAGGGAACTCCTACGAGCAGTACTTC.

This clone was counted between two and nine times. The rearrangement links TRBV29-1 to TRBJ2-5, with 14 bases lining up with TRBD2. This CDR3 is built from 16 residues. V lost 7 bases to trimming and J lost 3 bases; unmatched junction nucleotides: 10. CDR1 is SQVTM, CDR2 ANQGSEA, per germline. The CDR3 DNA reads as TGCAGCGATCTACGGCAGGGACTAGCGGGGGAAGAGACCCAGTACTTC. It is translated as CSDLRQGLAGEETQYF.

This clone was detected a few times. The chain carries TRBV6-5 and TRBJ2-7; TRBD1 might be the D (6 bases). CDR1 and CDR2 from the germline V gene are MNHEY and SVGAGI. The CDR3 runs to 16 residues. The germline V and J ends were trimmed by 4 bases and 5 bases, with 21 bases remaining between them. As DNA, the CDR3 is TGTGCCAGCAGTTCCCCACAGGGAACAGACGGCCACGAGCAGTACTTC. It translates to CASSSPQGTDGHEQYF.

This chain links TRBV6-1 with TRBJ2-5; TRBD2 is a possible D gene (5 bases). Trimming stripped 8 bases from V and 4 bases from J, with 14 bases between. The CDR3 sequence is 13 residues long. Germline CDR1 is MNHNS and CDR2 is SASEGT. In DNA, the CDR3 is TGTGCCAGCGGGTACGGGGTTCCAGAGACCCAGTACTTC. It encodes CASGYGVPETQYF.

This sequence joins TRBV9 and TRBJ1-2; tentative D call: TRBD1 (5 bases). This CDR3 has 14 residues. With 0 bases removed from V and 8 bases from J, the gap between germline ends came to 14 bases. Germline CDR1 and CDR2: SGDLS and YYNGEE. The CDR3 loop is CASSVEAGVGGYTF. The CDR3 DNA reads TGTGCCAGCAGCGTAGAGGCGGGGGTAGGAGGCTACACCTTC.